This T cell receptor (beta chain) appears in the sequencing data of a study of T cell responses to AZD1222 COVID-19 vaccine. The CDR3 loop spans 15 amino acids. The junction had 5 bases not matched to a gene; V was cut back by 0 bases and J by 3 bases. In germline, CDR1 is SGHRS, CDR2 YFSETQ. The protocol was immunoSEQ multiplex PCR, while the TCRdb copy is restricted to in-frame clones and leaves out a portion. The data contain over 85,000 clones, 94% of them singletons. On this clone itself: Antigen: not known.

General study findings and limits: Receipt of two AZD1222 doses was followed by a rise in Spike-specific TCR breadth and depth. Only after the peak T cell response were repertoires sampled. Donors, mostly white British, included more females; clonal diversity was possibly underestimated.

Sample: peripheral blood, taken 28 days after the second AZD1222 dose. The sequence was collected from an adult who received the AZD1222 COVID-19 vaccine. The gene calls are TRBV5-1 and TRBJ1-1, with 7 positions matching TRBD1. DNA for the CDR3: TGCGCCAGCAGCTTGGGCAGGGGGTGGGACACTGAAGCTTTCTTT. Encoded protein: CASSLGRGWDTEAFF.